Described below is a single TCR beta chain sequence and its context. Antigen: not known. The sample originates from a study of radiation and T cells in renal cell carcinoma. Study at large: Nephrectomy followed 15 Gy stereotactic body radiation by 4 weeks. Points from the study as a whole: From baseline, blood top tumor clonotypes peaked at 2 weeks post-radiation.

Clones were sequenced by immunoSEQ multiplex PCR, and TCRdb holds only the in-frame ones, with some missing. The sample has some 120,000 clones, approximately 78% seen once. The time point denotes: blood 2 weeks post-SBRT. The treatment: 15 Gy SBRT to primary tumor, nephrectomy 4 weeks later. Radiation-treated patients gave blood at baseline, week 2 and week 4. The clonotype originates from a woman between 55 and 75 years old with renal cell carcinoma. This specimen was blood, taken from a patient whose treatment included radiotherapy and nephrectomy.

The CDR3 bases are TGTGCCAGCAGAGTGGATGGGGGGCAAACAGATACGCAGTATTTT. This encodes CASRVDGGQTDTQYF. J is TRBJ2-3 and V is TRBV6-1; D may match TRBD1 or TRBD2 (6 bases each). From germline, CDR1 is MNHNS and CDR2 SASEGT. With 6 bases removed from V and 3 bases from J, the gap between germline ends came to 16 bases. The CDR3 length is 15 residues.